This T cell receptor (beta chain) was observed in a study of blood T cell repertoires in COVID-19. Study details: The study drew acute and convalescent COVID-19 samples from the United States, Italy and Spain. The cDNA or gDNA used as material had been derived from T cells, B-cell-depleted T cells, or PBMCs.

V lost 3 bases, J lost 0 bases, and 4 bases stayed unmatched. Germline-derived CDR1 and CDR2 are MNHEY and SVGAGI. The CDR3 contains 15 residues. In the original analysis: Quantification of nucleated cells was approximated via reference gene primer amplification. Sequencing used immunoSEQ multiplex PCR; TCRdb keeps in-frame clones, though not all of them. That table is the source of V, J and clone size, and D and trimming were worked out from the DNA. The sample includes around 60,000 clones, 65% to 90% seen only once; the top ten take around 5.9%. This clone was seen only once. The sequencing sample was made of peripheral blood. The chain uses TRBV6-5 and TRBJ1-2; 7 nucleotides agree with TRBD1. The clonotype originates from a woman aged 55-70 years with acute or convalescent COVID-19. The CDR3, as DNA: TGTGCCAGCAGTTATAGGGACAGCCCTAACTATGGCTACACCTTC. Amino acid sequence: CASSYRDSPNYGYTF.